A single sample is the source of the 19 T cell receptor beta chains below, sequenced in a study of cytomegalovirus exposure and HLA in healthy donors. Researchers ran the PCR with 60 Vbeta and 13 Jbeta primers. Assay used: immunoSEQ multiplex PCR; TCRdb lists only in-frame clones, some missing. The data contain 100,000 to 150,000 clones, over 75% of them singletons. The specimen sequenced was PBMCs. Receptors were obtained from a boy aged 10-17 years in good health and CMV-seronegative.

The chain joins TRBV27 to TRBJ1-1, with no clear D. Germline CDR1 MNHEY, CDR2 SMNVEV (reference sequence). V shed 5 bases and J shed 9 bases, with 19 bases lying between them. This CDR3 contains 14 residues. CDR3 in amino acids: CASSTSDQTEKAFF. The CDR3 DNA is TGTGCCAGCAGTACTTCCGACCAGACGGAGAAAGCTTTCTTT.

This clone has more than one count but fewer than ten. The CDR3 DNA is TGTGCCAGCAGCCCGGGTTACGAGCAGTACTTC. It yields the protein CASSPGYEQYF. The gene calls are TRBV5-5 and TRBJ2-7; D ambiguous. Deletions cut 4 bases from V and 4 bases from J, with 6 bases between. The germline V gene encodes CDR1 SGHKS and CDR2 YYEKEE (reference sequence). The CDR3 is 11 residues long.

V is TRBV19 and J is TRBJ1-1; D is possibly TRBD1 (5 bases). Trimming cost V 5 bases and J 4 bases, with 11 bases left between them. CDR1 and CDR2 from the germline V gene are LNHDA and SQIVND (reference sequence). The CDR3 spans 13 residues. The CDR3 region has the DNA TGTGCCAGTAGTCCCTCGGGGGGCACTGAAGCTTTCTTT. It specifies CASSPSGGTEAFF.

In its sample, this clone was seen once. The chain's CDR3 is CASSSTGGNYGYTF. As DNA, the CDR3 is TGTGCCAGCAGCTCTACTGGGGGGAACTATGGCTACACCTTC. The chain has TRBV5-6 and TRBJ1-2; D perhaps matches TRBD1 (5 bases). V lost 3 bases and J lost 2, with 11 bases in between. Germline CDR1 SGHDT, CDR2 YYEEEE. The CDR3 consists of 14 residues.

In the case of this clone: At one boundary the junction diverges from the germline segment, which might be a read error. The rearrangement uses TRBV30 and TRBJ2-7; D may be TRBD1 (5 bases). The CDR3 runs to 9 residues. Per the germline V gene, CDR1 is GTSNPN and CDR2 is SVGIG (reference sequence). The CDR3 region has the DNA TGTGCCTGGAGTGGACAGATCAGTTTC. Residues: CAWSGQISF. Using reference TRBV30 and TRBJ2-7 for the parts outside the CDR3, the full variable domain is SQTIHQWPATLVQPVGSPLSLECTVEGTSNPNLYWYRQAAGRGLQLLFYSVGIGQISSEVPQNLSASRPQDRQFILSSKKLLLSDSGFYLCAWSGQISFGPGTRLTVT.

The rearrangement links TRBV29-1 to TRBJ2-7; D is ambiguous. The length of the CDR3 is 13 residues. Germline CDR1 reads SQVTM; CDR2 reads ANQGSEA. Trimming shortened V by 4 bases and J by 6 bases, and 16 bases separated the two germline ends. DNA for the CDR3: TGCAGCGTTGTGGTCGCGGTCCCACCCGAGCAGTACTTC. Its translation: CSVVVAVPPEQYF.

The rearrangement joins TRBV7-3 to TRBJ1-1; 8 nucleotides agree with TRBD1. Germline values: CDR1 SGHTA, CDR2 FQGTGA. CDR3 size: 15 residues. The V gene end was trimmed by 5 bases and the J gene end by 4 bases; junction bases not matched to a gene: 9. The CDR3 loop is CASSPQVDRGTEAFF. The CDR3 DNA sequence: TGTGCCAGCAGCCCCCAAGTTGACAGGGGCACTGAAGCTTTCTTT.

V is TRBV5-1 and J is TRBJ2-3, with no clear D. Germline CDR1 and CDR2: SGHRS and YFSETQ. CDR3 size: 15 residues. The ends were cut back, 0 bases at V and 1 base at J, with 9 bases in the middle. CDR3 in DNA: TGCGCCAGCAGCTTGGCCGCACAGCGCACAGATACGCAGTATTTT. Translating it yields CASSLAAQRTDTQYF.

The V gene is TRBV4-3, the J gene TRBJ2-7; D possibly corresponds to TRBD2 (6 bases). Germline CDR1 LGHNA, CDR2 YSLEER. The CDR3 sequence is 15 residues long. Trimming pared 1 base from V and 2 bases from J, leaving 12 bases between. The CDR3 region is CASSQVRTNAYEQYF. The CDR3 DNA reads TGCGCCAGCAGCCAAGTCAGGACTAATGCCTACGAGCAGTACTTC.

The gene calls are TRBV10-2 and TRBJ2-1, with TRBD1 matching 8 bases. Per the germline V gene, CDR1 is WSHSY and CDR2 is SAAADI. Trimming took 2 bases from V and 8 from J; bases not matched to a gene: 8. The CDR3 has 15 residues. CDR3 sequence reads: CASSELLDRAHEQFF. DNA for the CDR3: TGCGCCAGCAGTGAGCTCCTGGACAGGGCCCATGAGCAGTTCTTC.

This clone showed up just once. The chain has TRBV5-1 and TRBJ1-1; D possibly corresponds to TRBD1 (6 bases). Trimming removed 3 bases at V and 7 bases at J, with 10 bases between. CDR3 size: 12 residues. Germline V gene sequence: CDR1 SGHRS, CDR2 YFSETQ. The CDR3 DNA sequence: TGCGCCAGCAGCTCGGGACACCTTGAAGCTTTCTTT. Encoded protein: CASSSGHLEAFF.

The chain uses TRBV18 and TRBJ2-1, with 12 bases that match TRBD1. Germline V lookup: CDR1 KGHSH, CDR2 LQKENI. V lost 3 bases to trimming and J lost 8 bases; unmatched junction nucleotides: 5. The CDR3 totals 15 residues. The DNA of the CDR3 is TGTGCCAGCTCACCCCGGGACAGGGGGCTCGATGAGCAGTTCTTC. The encoded protein is CASSPRDRGLDEQFF.

This clone was observed a single time. This chain uses TRBV7-3 with TRBJ2-3, with 9 bases lining up with TRBD2. This CDR3 contains 16 residues. Trimming at V came to 2 bases and at J to 0 bases, leaving 3 bases not matched to a gene. Germline-derived CDR1 and CDR2 are SGHTA and FQGTGA. The DNA of the CDR3 is TGTGCCAGCAGCTTAGATCTAGCGGGGAGCACAGATACGCAGTATTTT. This encodes CASSLDLAGSTDTQYF.

V and J are TRBV7-9 and TRBJ2-3, with D tentatively TRBD2 (6 bases). Per the germline V gene, CDR1 is SEHNR and CDR2 is FQNEAQ (reference sequence). Trimming shortened V by 1 base and J by 0 bases, and 14 bases separated the two germline ends. The CDR3 runs 17 residues. CDR3 in DNA: TGTGCCAGCAGCTTAGGGGCCGGGACTTCTAGCACAGATACGCAGTATTTT. Its protein is CASSLGAGTSSTDTQYF.

In this sample, this clone turned up once. This chain uses TRBV9 with TRBJ1-2; D is unclear. Trimming took 3 bases from V and 2 from J, leaving 17 bases between them. Germline CDR1 is SGDLS and CDR2 is YYNGEE. The CDR3 runs 16 residues. The CDR3: CASSGEGGRGNYGYTF. The CDR3 bases are TGTGCCAGCAGCGGAGAGGGTGGTCGTGGGAACTATGGCTACACCTTC.

The chain joins TRBV5-4 to TRBJ2-1, with D perhaps TRBD2 (7 bases). The CDR3 has 13 amino acids. Trimming removed 4 bases at V and 10 bases at J, with 15 bases between. Germline CDR1 and CDR2: SGHNT and YYREEE (reference sequence). CDR3 nucleotide sequence: TGTGCCAGCAGCCCTCGGGGGGCACAGGAGCAGTTCTTC. Its translation: CASSPRGAQEQFF.

The chain links TRBV27 to TRBJ2-7; TRBD1 matches at 7 bases. V was pared by 6 bases and J by 6 bases, with 8 bases of the junction left unmatched. The CDR3 covers 13 residues. CDR1 MNHEY and CDR2 SMNVEV come from the germline V gene (reference sequence). CDR3 in DNA: TGTGCCAGCAGCTTCACAGGGGACGGCGAGCAGTACTTC. It is translated as CASSFTGDGEQYF.

The chain couples TRBV29-1 to TRBJ2-1, with a possible D match to TRBD2 (5 bases). The germline gives CDR1 SQVTM, CDR2 ANQGSEA. The CDR3 totals 16 residues. V was pared by 1 base and J by 6 bases, with 19 bases between. This CDR3 is CSVEGYEGKLINEQFF. In nucleotides, the CDR3 is TGCAGCGTTGAAGGATACGAGGGCAAATTAATCAATGAGCAGTTCTTC.

This chain uses TRBV5-1 with TRBJ2-3; 14 bases line up with TRBD2. The J segment lost 4 bases and the V segment lost 4 bases, leaving 8 bases of the junction unmatched. Per germline, CDR1 SGHRS and CDR2 YFSETQ. This CDR3 has 17 residues. CDR3 bases: TGCGCCAGCAGCCCGGGACTAGCGGGAGATGGTGCAGATACGCAGTATTTT. Residues: CASSPGLAGDGADTQYF.